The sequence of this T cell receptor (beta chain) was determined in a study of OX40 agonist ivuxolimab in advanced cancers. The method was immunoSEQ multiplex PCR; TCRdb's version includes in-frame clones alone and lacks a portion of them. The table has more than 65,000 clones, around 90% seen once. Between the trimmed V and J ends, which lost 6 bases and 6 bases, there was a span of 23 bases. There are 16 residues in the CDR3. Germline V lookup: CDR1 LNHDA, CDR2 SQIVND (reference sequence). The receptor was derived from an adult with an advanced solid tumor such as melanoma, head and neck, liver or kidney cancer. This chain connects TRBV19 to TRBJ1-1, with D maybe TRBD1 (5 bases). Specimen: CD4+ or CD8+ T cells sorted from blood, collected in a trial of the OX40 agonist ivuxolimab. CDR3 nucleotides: TGTGCCAGTAGCCCCAACCGGGGGTTGGGAAGCGCTGAAGCTTTCTTT. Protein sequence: CASSPNRGLGSAEAFF.